These 15 T cell receptor beta chains were all obtained from the same sample, sequenced in a study of shared clonotypes between healthy human individuals. The naive CD8 subset, CD45RO-negative cells positively selected for CCR7, excluded terminally differentiated effector memory CD45RA+ cells. Clones were read by immunoSEQ multiplex PCR, and TCRdb kept only the in-frame ones, dropping some. Of roughly 2,000,000 clones in the sample, about 95% were seen once. What was sequenced was naive CD8+ T cells sorted from blood. The receptor set was obtained from a young man in good health.

This chain connects TRBV6-5 to TRBJ2-1; D is perhaps TRBD1 (6 bases). Looked up from germline, CDR1 is MNHEY and CDR2 is SVGAGI. Trimming left V 6 bases short and J 6 bases short, with 12 bases between. The CDR3 runs to 13 residues. CDR3 DNA sequence: TGTGCCAGCAGCCGCGGACAGCTCAATGAGCAGTTCTTC. Amino acid sequence: CASSRGQLNEQFF.

As regards this clone: Other DNA sequences of this sample code for an identical CDR3. The chain combines TRBV5-6 with TRBJ1-2, with D unclear. V shed 4 bases and J shed 3 bases, with 7 bases lying between them. CDR1 and CDR2 (germline): SGHDT, YYEEEE. This CDR3 spans 12 amino acids. This CDR3 reads CASSQQDYGYTF. The CDR3 region has the DNA TGTGCCAGCAGCCAGCAAGACTATGGCTACACCTTC.

The chain has TRBV27 and TRBJ2-7, with D perhaps matching TRBD1 (6 bases). This CDR3 has 17 amino acids. Per the germline V gene, CDR1 is MNHEY and CDR2 is SMNVEV (reference sequence). Trimming removed 2 bases from V and 2 bases from J, with 19 bases in between. The CDR3 is CASSLTSQGPTPYEQYF. CDR3 DNA sequence: TGTGCCAGCAGTTTAACATCTCAGGGGCCCACCCCCTACGAGCAGTACTTC.

In this sample, this clone turned up a few times. This sample also contains other DNA sequences that code for the same CDR3. This chain uses TRBV6-6 with TRBJ2-7; possible D gene TRBD2, 5 bases. V was pared by 0 bases and J by 3 bases, with 9 bases between. The CDR3 is 14 residues long. Germline assignment: CDR1 MNHNY and CDR2 SVGAGI (reference sequence). CDR3 sequence (DNA): TGTGCCAGCAGTTACTCTGAGGGCGACTACGAGCAGTACTTC. This codes for CASSYSEGDYEQYF.

The gene calls are TRBV19 and TRBJ2-2; unclear D gene. V gave up 3 bases and J gave up 6 bases, with 8 bases separating them. Germline CDR1 LNHDA, CDR2 SQIVND (reference sequence). The CDR3 sequence is 13 residues long. CDR3 sequence reads: CASSIIVAGELFF. CDR3 coding DNA: TGTGCCAGTAGTATTATAGTCGCCGGGGAGCTGTTTTTT.

The chain couples TRBV11-2 to TRBJ2-1; TRBD2 is a possible D gene (6 bases). Trimming shortened V by 4 bases and J by 8 bases, and 18 bases separated the two germline ends. This CDR3 spans 15 amino acids. Germline values: CDR1 SGHAT, CDR2 FQNNGV. CDR3 protein: CASSSSGLPGDEQFF. The CDR3 bases are TGTGCCAGCAGCTCCTCTGGACTACCAGGCGATGAGCAGTTCTTC. Full variable domain (outside the CDR3, taken from reference TRBV11-2 and TRBJ2-1): EAGVAQSPRYKIIEKRQSVAFWCNPISGHATLYWYQQILGQGPKLLIQFQNNGVVDDSQLPKDRFSAERLKGVDSTLKIQPAKLEDSAVYLCASSSSGLPGDEQFFGPGTRLTVL.

The chain employs TRBV7-9 and TRBJ1-1; D perhaps matches TRBD1 (5 bases). CDR1 is SEHNR and CDR2 is FQNEAQ in the germline V gene (reference sequence). The CDR3 totals 16 residues. V was trimmed by 4 bases and J by 3 bases, leaving 18 bases between them. Written as DNA, the CDR3 is TGTGCCAGCAGCTCTCTCCGTGCAGGGACGGACACTGAAGCTTTCTTT. This codes for CASSSLRAGTDTEAFF. The variable domain in full, with the rest retrieved from reference TRBV7-9 and TRBJ1-1, is DTGVSQNPRHKITKRGQNVTFRCDPISEHNRLYWYRQTLGQGPEFLTYFQNEAQLEKSRLLSDRFSAERPKGSFSTLEIQRTEQGDSAMYLCASSSLRAGTDTEAFFGQGTRLTVV.

CDR3 DNA: TGCGCCAGCAGCCAAGCCTCTGGGACTAGTATCGATGAGCAGTTCTTC. Residues: CASSQASGTSIDEQFF. This chain connects TRBV4-3 to TRBJ2-1, with 8 bases lining up with TRBD2. The junction had 10 bases not matched to a gene; V was cut back by 1 base and J by 8 bases. This CDR3 comprises 16 residues. Germline V gives CDR1 LGHNA, CDR2 YSLEER.

This clone was detected once. The rearrangement uses TRBV7-6 and TRBJ2-2; 7 nucleotides align to TRBD1. Trimming took 1 base from V and 13 from J; bases not matched to a gene: 9. Germline values: CDR1 SGHVS, CDR2 FNYEAQ. The CDR3 has 14 amino acids. The CDR3 DNA sequence: TGTGCCAGCAGCTTAGGGGGACAGACGGGCGGGCTGTTTTTT. Protein: CASSLGGQTGGLFF.

The V gene is TRBV29-1, the J gene TRBJ2-1, with D possibly being TRBD1 (6 bases). CDR1 is SQVTM, CDR2 ANQGSEA, per germline. Trimming cost V 7 bases and J 0 bases, with 13 bases left between them. CDR3 length: 14 amino acids. CDR3 in DNA: TGCAGCGCCGGGGACACTAGCTCCTACAATGAGCAGTTCTTC. It encodes CSAGDTSSYNEQFF.

This chain connects TRBV11-2 to TRBJ1-2; possibly TRBD1 for D (5 bases). The germline V and J ends were trimmed by 4 bases and 2 bases, with 14 bases remaining between them. This CDR3 region has 15 residues. Germline values: CDR1 SGHAT, CDR2 FQNNGV. This chain's CDR3 is CASSWSTAENYGYTF. The CDR3 bases are TGTGCCAGCAGCTGGTCGACAGCCGAAAACTATGGCTACACCTTC.

The rearrangement uses TRBV6-8 and TRBJ1-1; 9 bases map to TRBD1. The CDR3 consists of 15 residues. CDR1 and CDR2 from the germline V gene are MNHGY and SAAAGT. V lost 2 bases and J lost 2; bases outside the gene matches: 3. In nucleotides, the CDR3 is TGTGCCAGCAGTTACCCGGGACAGGGAAACACTGAAGCTTTCTTT. It encodes CASSYPGQGNTEAFF.

Regarding this clone: The same CDR3 arises from other DNA sequences in this sample as well. This chain links TRBV6-1 with TRBJ1-2, with D hard to call. CDR3 size: 15 residues. The V gene's germline CDR1 is MNHNS and CDR2 SASEGT. The germline V and J ends were trimmed by 0 bases and 2 bases, with 10 bases remaining between them. CDR3 DNA: TGTGCCAGCAGTGAAGCCCCGGGATCCAACTATGGCTACACCTTC. Translating gives CASSEAPGSNYGYTF.

The rearrangement joins TRBV18 to TRBJ2-1; D tentatively fits TRBD1 or TRBD2 (5 bases each). The germline V and J ends were trimmed by 4 bases and 0 bases, with 10 bases remaining between them. CDR3 size: 15 residues. The germline V gene encodes CDR1 KGHSH and CDR2 LQKENI. CDR3 DNA: TGTGCCAGCTCACGAGGGGACCGCTCCTACAATGAGCAGTTCTTC. It is translated as CASSRGDRSYNEQFF. Supplemented by reference TRBV18 and TRBJ2-1, the full variable domain reads NAGVMQNPRHLVRRRGQEARLRCSPMKGHSHVYWYRQLPEEGLKFMVYLQKENIIDESGMPKERFSAEFPKEGPSILRIQQVVRGDSAAYFCASSRGDRSYNEQFFGPGTRLTVL.

The chain links TRBV27 to TRBJ2-7, with 9 positions matching TRBD1. This CDR3 has 15 residues. Germline V gene data show CDR1 as MNHEY and CDR2 as SMNVEV (reference sequence). Germline trimming cut 7 bases from V and 4 bases from J; bases unmatched to any gene: 11. CDR3 in DNA: TGTGCCAGCAAACAAGTCGGGACAGGGATGTACGAGCAGTACTTC. This translates into CASKQVGTGMYEQYF.